The rows below give T cell receptor beta chains drawn from one sample of a study of metastatic and nonmetastatic thyroid tumors. TCRdb reprocessed the PCR reads via MiXCR. The data contain some 64,000 clones, about 3.8% of them singletons. Sample: blood. The receptor source for this set is a female donor with papillary thyroid cancer or a benign thyroid nodule (not recorded which). Some clones in this sample may be carry-over from other donors' samples. CDR3s include the opening cysteine and the closing phenylalanine or tryptophan. Each record gives: J gene, CDR3 length, clone size, D gene, V gene, CDR3 DNA, CDR3 protein. D genes are given only for firm matches. The size entry is marked missing in some rows and otherwise reads once, few, many or a size class.

TRBJ1-2	14	.	TRBD1	TRBV6-1	TGTGCCAGCAGGGTAGGACAGGGGATCTATGGCTACACCTTC	CASRVGQGIYGYTF
TRBJ2-7	13	few	TRBD1	TRBV2	TGTGCCAGCGGGACAGGGGTGGACTACGAGCAGTACTTC	CASGTGVDYEQYF
TRBJ2-7	17	many	.	TRBV11-2	TGTGCCAGCAGCCCAATAAGGGGGAGGGGACTCCTCTACGAGCAGTACTTC	CASSPIRGRGLLYEQYF
TRBJ1-2	13	many	.	TRBV2	TGTGCCAGCAGTGTGCGCAGCTTATATGGCTACACCTTC	CASSVRSLYGYTF
TRBJ2-1	15	many	TRBD2	TRBV7-9	TGTGCCAGCAGCTTAACACTAGCGGGAGCGAATGAGCAGTTCTTC	CASSLTLAGANEQFF
TRBJ1-6	17	many	.	TRBV12-3/TRBV12-4	TGTGCCAGCAGTTTACCCTTGGGGGGTTCAATTGCTTCACCCCTCCACTTT	CASSLPLGGSIASPLHF
TRBJ1-5	12	few	.	TRBV20-1	TGCAGTGCTAGTTCAGGGTTGCAGCCCCAGCATTTT	CSASSGLQPQHF
TRBJ2-5	15	many	.	TRBV4-1	TGCGCCAGCAGCCAAGCCCCGGACAGAGGGGAGACCCAGTACTTC	CASSQAPDRGETQYF
TRBJ2-7	14	many	.	TRBV5-1	TGCGCCAGCAGCTTGCCGACGGTGACCTACGAGCAGTACTTC	CASSLPTVTYEQYF
TRBJ1-1	16	many	.	TRBV28	TGTGCCAGCAGTTTATCCGGCGGTTTTGTAAACACTGAAGCTTTCTTT	CASSLSGGFVNTEAFF
TRBJ2-7	15	few	TRBD2	TRBV5-1	TGCGCCAGCAGCTTGGATGGCGGGGGTGGCAACGAGCAGTACTTC	CASSLDGGGGNEQYF
TRBJ2-3	13	many	.	TRBV20-1	TGCAGTGCCCCATTATCGGGCACAGATACGCAGTATTTT	CSAPLSGTDTQYF
TRBJ2-3	12	many	.	TRBV3-1	TGTGCCAGCAGCCCGGTAGGCGCTACGCAGTATTTT	CASSPVGATQYF
TRBJ2-1	17	.	TRBD2	TRBV18	TGTGCCAGCTCACCAGCAGCTAGCGGGAGTTTGGTCGATGAGCAGTTCTTC	CASSPAASGSLVDEQFF
TRBJ2-4	15	many	.	TRBV6-1	TGTGCCAGCAGTCAAGGAGGGACAGACAAAAACATTCAGTACTTC	CASSQGGTDKNIQYF
TRBJ1-1	12	many	.	TRBV19	TGTGCCAGTAGTACTGAGTGGGCTGAAGCTTTCTTT	CASSTEWAEAFF
TRBJ2-7	13	many	.	TRBV19	TGTGCCAGTAGTCCCCAGGGGCTCGACGAGCAGTACTTC	CASSPQGLDEQYF
TRBJ2-5	15	.	.	TRBV2	TGTGCCAGCAGTGAAGAGGGGCGACTGGAAGAGACCCAGTACTTC	CASSEEGRLEETQYF
TRBJ2-7	14	few	.	TRBV6-1	TGTGCCAGCATCATCAACGAAGGGGTCGGTGAGCAGTACTTC	CASIINEGVGEQYF
TRBJ1-1	15	many	TRBD1	TRBV4-2	TGTGCCAGCAGCACAGGGGACGGAGGATACCCTGAAGCTTTCTTT	CASSTGDGGYPEAFF
TRBJ2-6	18	few	TRBD1	TRBV9	TGTGCCAGCAGCGCTTGGACAGGGGGGGCGGCCGGGACCAACGTCCTGATTTTC	CASSAWTGGAAGTNVLIF
TRBJ2-4	15	many	TRBD1	TRBV20-1	TGCAGTGCTCGACCGGGACAGGGAGCCAAAAACATTCAGTACTTC	CSARPGQGAKNIQYF
TRBJ2-2	15	many	.	TRBV28	TGTGCCAGCAGAGCCGGGACAATTACCTCCGGGGAGCTGTTTTTT	CASRAGTITSGELFF
TRBJ1-1	13	few	.	TRBV27	TGTGCCAGCGCACAGGGTGGCGGGACTGAAGCTTTCTTT	CASAQGGGTEAFF
TRBJ2-3	13	many	.	TRBV20-1	TGCAGTGCTAGAGATACGGCGGCAGATACGCAGTATTTT	CSARDTAADTQYF